The rows below give T cell receptor beta chains drawn from one sample of a study of blood T cells in healthy people across ages. TCRdb passed the 5' RACE reads through MiXCR, listing each CDR3 protein once. Among about 720,000 distinct CDR3 sequences listed, roughly 25% were seen once. These data were also reused for a study on T cells of mothers and their children.

Sequenced sample: blood. The receptors originated from a boy younger than 18 in good health. Each CDR3 is given with its conserved first and last residue. The D gene is left open where the match is weak. Expanded clones get a size class; other rows say once, few or many, or leave the size out.

>few|TRBV4-1|TRBJ1-1|15|.
TGCGCCAGCAGCCAAGTGGCGGACTACAGCACTGAAGCTTTCTTT
CASSQVADYSTEAFF
>few|TRBV28|TRBJ2-3|15|.
TGTGCCAGCAGTTTATTCGGCGGGATCGTAGATACGCAGTATTTT
CASSLFGGIVDTQYF
>few|TRBV4-3|TRBJ2-2|14|.
TGCGCCAGCAGCCAAGATCAGGGCACCGGGGAGCTGTTTTTT
CASSQDQGTGELFF
>.|TRBV24-1|TRBJ2-3|17|TRBD1
TGTGCCACCAGTGACCGGGACAGGGTGGCTAGCACAGATACGCAGTATTTT
CATSDRDRVASTDTQYF
>.|TRBV25-1|TRBJ1-6|14|.
TGTGCCAGCAGTGAATCCACACCTAATTCACCCCTCCACTTT
CASSESTPNSPLHF
>few|TRBV12-3/TRBV12-4|TRBJ1-2|13|.
TGTGCCAGCAGTGACCCCGGACAGATAGGCTACACCTTC
CASSDPGQIGYTF
>few|TRBV29-1|TRBJ2-4|11|.
TGCAGCGTTGTCCGCCAGAATTATCAGTACTTC
CSVVRQNYQYF
>.|TRBV7-9|TRBJ1-2|11|.
TGTGCCAGCAGCTTTCGGGATGGCTACACCTTC
CASSFRDGYTF
>.|TRBV4-3|TRBJ1-5|16|.
TGCGCCAGCAGCCAGGATCGGGCCCTGAAGGGGCAGCCCCAGCATTTT
CASSQDRALKGQPQHF
>.|TRBV5-4|TRBJ1-1|14|.
TGTGCCAGCAGCCCCGGGACGATGAACACTGAAGCTTTCTTT
CASSPGTMNTEAFF
>.|TRBV7-9|TRBJ2-5|12|.
TGTGCCAGCAGCTGGCAGGGAGAGACCCAGTACTTC
CASSWQGETQYF
>.|TRBV9|TRBJ2-7|14|.
TGTGCCAGCAGCGCAGGGACGAACCCCTACGAGCAGTACTTC
CASSAGTNPYEQYF
>few|TRBV7-2|TRBJ2-5|13|.
TGTGCCAGCAGCCCCCAAAGCCCAGAGACCCAGTACTTC
CASSPQSPETQYF
>.|TRBV6-5|TRBJ2-1|15|.
TGTGCCAGCAGCCGCCCCGGGTGGGGGCACAATGAGCAGTTCTTC
CASSRPGWGHNEQFF
>.|TRBV7-9|TRBJ1-2|14|TRBD1
TGTGCCAGCAGCTTAGTTCGGACAGGGGATGGCTACACCTTC
CASSLVRTGDGYTF
>.|TRBV4-3|TRBJ2-7|16|.
TGCGCCAGCAGCCAAGCGCGGCCTGCTAGCTCCTACGAGCAGTACTTC
CASSQARPASSYEQYF
>few|TRBV4-3|TRBJ2-1|16|TRBD2
TGCGCCAGCAGCCAAGAACGAGCGGGGGTTCACAATGAGCAGTTCTTC
CASSQERAGVHNEQFF
>.|TRBV5-5|TRBJ2-7|13|TRBD1
TGTGCCAGCGGATTTTGGGACAGCGACGAGCAGTACTTC
CASGFWDSDEQYF
>.|TRBV6-5|TRBJ1-1|15|TRBD1
TGTGCCAGCAGTTACTCGAGGGGGCTCATGTCTGAAGCTTTCTTT
CASSYSRGLMSEAFF
>few|TRBV25-1|TRBJ2-1|19|TRBD2
TGTGCCAGCAGTGAATGGGTACGGGGCGGGGGGCCCTGGGGCAATGAGCAGTTCTTC
CASSEWVRGGGPWGNEQFF
>.|TRBV20-1|TRBJ1-2|15|.
TGCAGTGCTAGTGTCCCCCCTACGGTTAACTATGGCTACGCCTTC
CSASVPPTVNYGYAF
>.|TRBV18|TRBJ2-3|13|.
TGTGCCGGCTCACCTGCCCACCCGGGACCGCAGTATTTT
CAGSPAHPGPQYF
>.|TRBV29-1|TRBJ1-5|13|TRBD1
TGCAGCGTGGGACAGGGATATTATCAGCCCCAGCATTTT
CSVGQGYYQPQHF
>.|TRBV30|TRBJ2-1|10|.
TGTGCCTGGGGTAGCGGAGAGCAGTTCTTC
CAWGSGEQFF
>many|TRBV29-1|TRBJ2-5|13|TRBD2
TGCAGCGTTGAACGCGGGGGCCAAGAGACCCAGTACTTC
CSVERGGQETQYF
>.|TRBV28|TRBJ2-7|15|TRBD2
TGTGCCAGCATCCCCCTAGCGGCAGCTGGCCACGAGCAGTACTTC
CASIPLAAAGHEQYF
>few|TRBV27|TRBJ2-1|14|.
TGTGCCACCAGCAAGGGGGGGGTGAACAATGAGCAGTTCTTC
CATSKGGVNNEQFF
>.|TRBV5-1|TRBJ2-1|15|TRBD1
TGCGCCAGCAGCTTGCTTAGGTCGACAGGGTTAAGAGAGTTCTTC
CASSLLRSTGLREFF